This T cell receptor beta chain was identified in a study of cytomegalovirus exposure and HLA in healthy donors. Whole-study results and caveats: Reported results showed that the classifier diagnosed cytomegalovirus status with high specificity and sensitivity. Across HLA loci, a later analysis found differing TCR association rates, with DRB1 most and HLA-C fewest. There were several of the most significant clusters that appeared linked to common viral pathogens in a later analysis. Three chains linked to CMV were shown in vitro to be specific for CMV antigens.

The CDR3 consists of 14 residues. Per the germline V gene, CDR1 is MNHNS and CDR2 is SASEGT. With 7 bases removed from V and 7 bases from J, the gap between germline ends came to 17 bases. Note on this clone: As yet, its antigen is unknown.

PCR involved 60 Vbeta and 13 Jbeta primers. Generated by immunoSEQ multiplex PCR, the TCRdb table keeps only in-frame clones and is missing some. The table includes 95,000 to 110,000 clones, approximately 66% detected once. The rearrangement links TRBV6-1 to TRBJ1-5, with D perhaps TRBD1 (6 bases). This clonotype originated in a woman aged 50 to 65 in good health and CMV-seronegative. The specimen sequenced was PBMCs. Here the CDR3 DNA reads TGTGCCAGCACCTTAACAGGGAGGGGGCAGCCCCAGCATTTT. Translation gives CASTLTGRGQPQHF.